This T cell receptor beta chain was profiled in a study of a mutant IDH1 vaccine in newly diagnosed glioma. As for the study in general: Treatment recipients were 62.5% male and about 40% female, and their mean age was around 39 years. Antecedent treatment encompassed radiotherapy, temozolomide, or their combination; the majority received both.

The protocol was immunoSEQ multiplex PCR, while the TCRdb copy is restricted to in-frame clones and leaves out a portion. The repertoire has some 61,000 clones, 80% to 90% of them found once; the top ten carry under 3.5%. The time point denotes: baseline, week 1 (first vaccination visit). As to treatment: pre-vaccination baseline after standard-of-care therapy. On this clone: What it recognizes is unknown.

Study-wide results and caveats: Among top peripheral T cell clonotypes, changes seemed unrelated to pseudoprogression.

The TCR originated in a man in his thirties or forties with glioma. Sequencing was performed on PBMCs, taken from a glioma patient treated with radiotherapy, temozolomide or both.

CDR3 residues: CAWSVSGNEQFF. The DNA of the CDR3 is TGTGCCTGGAGTGTGTCCGGGAATGAGCAGTTCTTC. The chain joins TRBV30 to TRBJ2-1; D not resolved. V dropped 0 bases and J dropped 7 bases, with 7 bases sitting between them. Germline values: CDR1 GTSNPN, CDR2 SVGIG (reference sequence). The CDR3 covers 12 residues.